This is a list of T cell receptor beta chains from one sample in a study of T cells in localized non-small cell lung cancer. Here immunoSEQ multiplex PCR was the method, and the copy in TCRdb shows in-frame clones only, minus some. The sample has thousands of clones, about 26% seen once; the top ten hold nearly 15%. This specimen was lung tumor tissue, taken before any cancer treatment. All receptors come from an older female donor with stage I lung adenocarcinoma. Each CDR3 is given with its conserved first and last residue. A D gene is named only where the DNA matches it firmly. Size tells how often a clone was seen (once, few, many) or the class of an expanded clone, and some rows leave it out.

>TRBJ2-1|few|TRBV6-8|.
CASREGYNEQFF
TGTGCCAGCAGGGAGGGATACAATGAGCAGTTCTTC
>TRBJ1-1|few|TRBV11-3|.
CASSSWDRGVHEAFF
TGTGCCAGCAGCTCCTGGGATCGGGGGGTCCATGAAGCTTTCTTT
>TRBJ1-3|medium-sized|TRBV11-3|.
CASSSDYSGNTIYF
TGTGCCAGCAGCTCTGACTACTCTGGAAACACCATATATTTT
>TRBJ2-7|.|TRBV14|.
CASSQGPVPTYEQYF
TGTGCCAGCAGCCAAGGCCCGGTACCCACCTACGAGCAGTACTTC
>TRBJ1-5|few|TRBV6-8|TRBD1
CASSGDSQANQPQHF
TGTGCCAGCAGCGGGGACAGCCAGGCCAATCAGCCCCAGCATTTT
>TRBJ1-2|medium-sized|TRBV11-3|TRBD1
CASSLQGGSYGYTF
TGTGCCAGCAGCTTACAAGGGGGCAGCTATGGCTACACCTTC
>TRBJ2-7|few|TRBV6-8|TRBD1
CASSLYRDRGSYEQYF
TGTGCCAGCAGCTTATACCGGGACAGGGGCTCCTACGAGCAGTACTTC
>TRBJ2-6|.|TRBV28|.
CASSTESSGANVLTF
TGTGCCAGCAGTACGGAGAGCTCTGGGGCCAACGTCCTGACTTTC
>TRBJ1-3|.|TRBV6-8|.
CASSYEGSSGNTIYF
TGTGCCAGCAGTTACGAGGGGTCCTCTGGAAACACCATATATTTT
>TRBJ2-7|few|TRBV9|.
CASSVEREGEQYF
TGTGCCAGCAGCGTAGAGAGGGAAGGCGAGCAGTACTTC
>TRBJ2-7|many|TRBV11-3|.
CASSSRGPAYEQYF
TGTGCCAGCAGCTCCCGCGGGCCGGCCTACGAGCAGTACTTC
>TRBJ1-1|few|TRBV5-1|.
CASSSDPGVAEAFF
TGCGCCAGCAGCTCCGATCCGGGAGTCGCTGAAGCTTTCTTT
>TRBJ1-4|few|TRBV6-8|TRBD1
CATRRDSASTNEKLFF
TGTGCCACAAGACGGGACAGCGCTTCAACTAATGAAAAACTGTTTTTT
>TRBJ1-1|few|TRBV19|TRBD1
CASSIKGTGAEAFF
TGTGCCAGTAGTATCAAAGGGACAGGGGCAGAAGCTTTCTTT
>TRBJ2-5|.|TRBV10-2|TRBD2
CASSGTSGVQETQYF
TGCGCCAGCAGCGGGACTAGCGGGGTACAAGAGACCCAGTACTTC
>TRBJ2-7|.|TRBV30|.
CAWKDPGPVHEQYF
TGTGCCTGGAAGGATCCGGGACCGGTCCACGAGCAGTACTTC
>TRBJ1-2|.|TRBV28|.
CASSAGLYGYTF
TGTGCCAGCAGTGCAGGGCTCTATGGCTACACCTTC
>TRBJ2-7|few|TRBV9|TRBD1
CASISDRGSYEQYF
TGTGCCAGCATATCGGACAGGGGGAGCTACGAGCAGTACTTC
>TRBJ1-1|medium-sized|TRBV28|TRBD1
CASTLRVRGRTEAFF
TGTGCCAGCACTTTAAGAGTCAGGGGGCGAACTGAAGCTTTCTTT
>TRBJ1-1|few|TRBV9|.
CASSQYQGDTEAFF
TGTGCCAGCAGCCAATACCAGGGAGACACTGAAGCTTTCTTT
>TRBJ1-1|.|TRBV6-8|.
CASRLDSAFREAFF
TGTGCCAGCAGACTGGACTCGGCCTTCCGTGAAGCTTTCTTT
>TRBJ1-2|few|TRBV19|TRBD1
CASSIDLATGGNYGYTF
TGTGCCAGTAGTATAGATCTAGCGACAGGGGGGAACTATGGCTACACCTTC
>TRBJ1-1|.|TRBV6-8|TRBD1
CASSSGGTANTEAFF
TGTGCCAGCAGTTCCGGTGGGACAGCGAACACTGAAGCTTTCTTT
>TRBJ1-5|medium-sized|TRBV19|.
CASSIEGTNNQPQHF
TGTGCCAGTAGTATCGAGGGCACTAACAATCAGCCCCAGCATTTT
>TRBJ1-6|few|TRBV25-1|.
CASSARGAYNSPLHF
TGTGCCAGCAGTGCCAGGGGTGCCTATAATTCACCCCTCCACTTT
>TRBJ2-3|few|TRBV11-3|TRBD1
CASSRQGASTDTQYF
TGTGCCAGCAGCCGTCAGGGGGCAAGCACAGATACGCAGTATTTT
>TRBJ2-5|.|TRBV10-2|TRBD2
CASSEDRAGSQETQYF
TGCGCCAGCAGTGAGGATCGAGCGGGGAGTCAAGAGACCCAGTACTTC
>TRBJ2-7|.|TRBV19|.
CASSISAATYEQYF
TGTGCCAGTAGTATCTCAGCAGCGACCTACGAGCAGTACTTC